This paragraph covers one TCR beta chain sequence. The sample holds a few counts of this clonotype. Its antigen is currently not known. Base qualities are not provided; no much larger clone lies one nucleotide away. Library preparation employed 5' RACE. A second PCR of about 6 to 12 cycles was run with a J-beta primer mix and a sample-barcoded 5' primer. A template-switch 5' adaptor carrying 12 random nucleotides introduced a unique molecular identifier onto each TCR beta cDNA molecule. At least 2.5 million CDR3-containing paired-end reads were obtained from each sample. All of the RNA was converted into first-strand cDNA using the Mint cDNA synthesis kit, with a TRBC-specific oligonucleotide serving as the primer. After uracil-DNA glycosylase treatment, a first 18-cycle PCR used universal primers M1SS and BC2_uni_R on all cDNA. In the original analysis: Normalization of each sample was performed by random selection of 1 million high-quality reads, each carrying a distinct molecular identifier. Reads sharing molecular identifiers were discarded rather than binned into consensus sequences. MiTCR, run with a Q25 quality threshold and the strictest error-elimination algorithm, handled CDR3 identification, clonotype clustering and error correction. A nonparametric unseen species model using Euler transformation provided a lower-bound estimate of total TCR beta diversity. The public reads were run again by TCRdb, first through fastp at Q25 and then through MiXCR, and only productive beta chains were kept. A single entry per CDR3 protein holds the most common genes and DNA from its merged rows. The V and J calls follow TCRdb's processing rather than the paper's. For this sample there are around 1,800,000 distinct CDR3 sequences; about two fifths appear just once. The ten top clones hold about 23% of the sample.

Donors were 30 to 45 systemically healthy Caucasian individuals from Russia aged 6 to 90 years. Each donor gave 8 to 10 milliliters of peripheral blood, collected into EDTA-treated Vacutainer tubes. Ficoll-Paque density-gradient centrifugation was used to isolate PBMCs, with at least 6 million obtained per sample. Total RNA was extracted from PBMCs with Trizol reagent, with at least 5 micrograms obtained per sample. For every donor, flow cytometry on a PBMC aliquot measured the percentage of naive CD45RAhigh/CD27high T cells. These data come from a study of blood T cells in healthy people across ages (dated by TCRdb to between 2015 and 2017). Regarding the study in general: In model experiments, template switching captured about one uniquely barcoded TCR beta cDNA molecule for every two T cells. To avoid experimental bias, donors of different ages were spread randomly across the sequencing lanes. To track age-related changes in TCR beta repertoire diversity, the study relied on deep sequencing normalized with unique cDNA molecular identifiers. The donors were split into four age groups: young (average 16 years), middle-aged (roughly 39), aged (62) and long-lived (roughly 86). The study analyzed two additional independent replicas of 1 million unique cDNA reads from the same blood draw for two donors, one aged 18 to 30 and one aged 80 or older. Broad study findings and their caveats: Estimates of total diversity based on one million sequenced T cells were regarded as lower bounds and as underestimates. Since profiling was done on bulk unsorted PBMCs, naive and antigen-experienced compartments could not be conclusively compared. Compared with the aged group, the long-lived group had more naive CD4+ T cells, fewer expanded clones and increased TCR diversity, suggesting age selection. The CMV infection status of donors was not known, potentially confounding age-related changes in expanded clonotypes. Observed TCR beta diversity per million T cells fell roughly linearly with age, and a significant reduction was already apparent by age around 44. There was a strong correlation between observed TCR beta diversity and the percentage of naive T cells measured by flow cytometry.

The CDR3 holds 14 amino acids from the cysteine to the phenylalanine. Only CDR3 DNA remains: 42 bases, in frame from the first base. Ends trimmed: V by 5 bases, J by 10 bases; bases unmatched to a gene: 12. The germline V gene supplies CDR1 SGHTA and CDR2 FQGNSA. Sequencing input: blood. The receptor was derived from a human donor in good health. The rearrangement joined TRBV7-2 to TRBJ1-1; 8 bases in the junction line up with TRBD1. The bases are TGTGCCAGCAGCCCCCGCAGGGGGCCCGAGCGAGCTTTCTTT. It is translated as CASSPRRGPERAFF.